This T cell receptor beta chain was sequenced during a study of T-cell reconstitution after alpha-beta-depleted transplantation in children. This CDR3 is built from 14 residues. The V and J ends lost 2 bases and 10 bases, in that order; junction bases with no gene match: 8. Per the germline V gene, CDR1 is SQVTM and CDR2 is ANQGSEA. This clonotype was observed many times. This sample's TCRbeta library carried unique molecular identifier barcodes. TCRdb itself ran the PCR reads through MiXCR, one entry per CDR3 protein. The sample has some 490,000 distinct CDR3 sequences, approximately 13% seen once. This TCR derives from a human donor who donated a stem cell graft to a child with combined immunodeficiency. The material sequenced was PBMCs from the stem cell graft donor, taken from the stem cell graft. The rearrangement joins TRBV29-1 to TRBJ2-1; 10 nucleotides match TRBD2. Here the CDR3 reads CSVEPSGRLGEQFF. CDR3 nucleotides: TGCAGCGTTGAACCTAGCGGGAGATTAGGGGAGCAGTTCTTC.